This passage covers 25 T cell receptor beta chains from one sample sequenced in a study of T cells in localized non-small cell lung cancer. Some clones are missing from TCRdb's copy, which holds only in-frame ones; the method was immunoSEQ multiplex PCR. The sample holds 100,000 to 150,000 clones, around 89% seen once. The sequencing used peripheral blood, collected before any cancer treatment. The receptor set was obtained from a female donor older than 55 with stage I lung adenocarcinoma.

This chain joins TRBV29-1 and TRBJ1-2; D is perhaps TRBD1 (6 bases). This CDR3 contains 13 residues. Germline CDR1 reads SQVTM; CDR2 reads ANQGSEA. Trimming stripped 4 bases from V and 4 bases from J, with 13 bases between. CDR3 residues: CSVGPEGVYGYTF. In DNA form, the CDR3 reads TGCAGCGTTGGGCCCGAGGGGGTCTATGGCTACACCTTC.

The V call is TRBV14, the J call TRBJ2-1; 12 bases match TRBD2. J was trimmed by 15 bases and V by 0 bases; bases with no gene match: 6. Germline V lookup: CDR1 SGHDN, CDR2 FVKESK. The CDR3 loop spans 14 amino acids. CDR3 loop: CASSQEGLAGRRFF. DNA for the CDR3: TGTGCCAGCAGCCAAGAAGGACTAGCGGGAAGGAGGTTCTTC. The full variable domain, in which reference TRBV14 and TRBJ2-1 provide the parts outside the CDR3, is EAGVTQFPSHSVIEKGQTVTLRCDPISGHDNLYWYRRVMGKEIKFLLHFVKESKQDESGMPNNRFLAERTGGTYSTLKVQPAELEDSGVYFCASSQEGLAGRRFFGPGTRLTVL.

J is TRBJ2-5 and V is TRBV21-1; TRBD2 is taken as the D call from the table, unchecked against the DNA. TRBV21-1 is deemed a pseudogene. The CDR3 sequence is 15 residues long. The DNA of the CDR3 is TGTGCCAGCAGCACCTACCCGGACTTCCAAGAGACCCAGTACTTC. Translating gives CASSTYPDFQETQYF.

V and J are TRBV19 and TRBJ1-1; D not certain. Trimming removed 6 bases at V and 2 bases at J, with 13 bases between. Per the germline V gene, CDR1 is LNHDA and CDR2 is SQIVND (reference sequence). The CDR3 sequence is 14 residues long. DNA of the CDR3: TGTGCCAGTAGGCCGCAAGGGATTAACACTGAAGCTTTCTTT. Encoded protein: CASRPQGINTEAFF.

The rearrangement uses TRBV6-4 and TRBJ2-7, with D possibly called TRBD1 or TRBD2 (5 bases each). Trimming stripped 6 bases from V and 7 bases from J, with 22 bases between. Germline assignment: CDR1 MRHNA and CDR2 SNTAGT. This CDR3 has 15 amino acids. The CDR3, as DNA: TGTGCCAGCAGCCCGAGTGGGGCTCTAGCTCGTGAGCAGTACTTC. It encodes CASSPSGALAREQYF.

This clone showed up just once. This chain links TRBV19 with TRBJ1-1; TRBD1 is a possible D gene (5 bases). The CDR3 has 14 amino acids. The V end was cut by 6 bases, the J end by 2 bases, with 13 bases between. Germline values: CDR1 LNHDA, CDR2 SQIVND (reference sequence). CDR3 in amino acids: CASSPSRDNTEAFF. In DNA, the CDR3 is TGTGCCAGTAGCCCGTCGAGGGACAACACTGAAGCTTTCTTT.

V and J are TRBV30 and TRBJ2-3; TRBD1 matches 7 bases. This CDR3 spans 14 amino acids. Germline V lookup: CDR1 GTSNPN, CDR2 SVGIG (reference sequence). Trimming removed 0 bases from V and 6 bases from J; junction bases left unmatched: 6. For the CDR3, the DNA is TGTGCCTGGAGTGTACAAGGGGGCAGGGATACGCAGTATTTT. Protein product: CAWSVQGGRDTQYF.

The chain is built from TRBV5-1 and TRBJ1-4, with 11 bases matching TRBD1. Trimming cost V 3 bases and J 8 bases; bases outside gene matches: 0. The CDR3 has 13 amino acids. CDR1 is SGHRS, CDR2 YFSETQ, per germline. DNA for the CDR3: TGCGCCAGCAGCTGGACAGGGGGCGAAAAACTGTTTTTT. Its translation: CASSWTGGEKLFF.

This chain links TRBV2 with TRBJ2-5; 8 bases map to TRBD1. The germline V gene encodes CDR1 SNHLY and CDR2 FYNNEI. V dropped 4 bases and J dropped 5; count of bases not matched to a gene: 6. The CDR3 has 14 residues. In nucleotides, the CDR3 is TGTGCCAGCAGTGTAGGACAGGGAGTGGAGACCCAGTACTTC. Protein: CASSVGQGVETQYF.

The chain employs TRBV7-6 and TRBJ2-1; no reliable D call. This CDR3 spans 13 amino acids. In germline, CDR1 is SGHVS, CDR2 FNYEAQ. The ends were cut back, 2 bases at V and 9 bases at J, with 11 bases in the middle. Here the CDR3 reads CASSLTTDREQFF. In DNA form, the CDR3 reads TGTGCCAGCAGCTTAACGACTGACCGTGAGCAGTTCTTC.

The rearrangement joins TRBV20-1 to TRBJ2-1; D is perhaps TRBD2 (6 bases). The CDR3 length is 11 residues. Germline V gene data show CDR1 as DFQATT and CDR2 as SNEGSKA (reference sequence). The V end was cut by 5 bases, the J end by 15 bases, with 17 bases between. CDR3 protein: CSAEAREERFF. The CDR3, as DNA: TGCAGTGCTGAAGCGAGGGAGGAAAGGTTCTTC.

The genes are TRBV5-1 and TRBJ2-1; weak D call: TRBD2 (6 bases). This CDR3 region has 16 residues. Germline loops: CDR1 SGHRS, CDR2 YFSETQ. Trimming left V 0 bases short and J 2 bases short, with 12 bases between. As DNA, the CDR3 is TGCGCCAGCAGCTTGGGCGGGATGGCGGCCTACAATGAGCAGTTCTTC. It codes for CASSLGGMAAYNEQFF.

The chain has TRBV5-1 and TRBJ2-7; the D gene is possibly TRBD1 (6 bases). This CDR3 region has 13 residues. Germline values: CDR1 SGHRS, CDR2 YFSETQ. V was cut by 5 bases and J by 6 bases, with 15 bases left in between. CDR3 amino acids: CASRNPGAGEQYF. In nucleotides, the CDR3 is TGCGCCAGCAGAAACCCAGGGGCGGGCGAGCAGTACTTC.

The sample holds one count of this clone. The chain is built from TRBV5-1 and TRBJ2-7; D possibly matches TRBD1 or TRBD2 (5 bases each). CDR1 and CDR2 from the germline V gene are SGHRS and YFSETQ. V lost 4 bases and J lost 6, with 14 bases in between. The CDR3 spans 13 residues. The CDR3 sequence: CASSLGTLGEQYF. The CDR3 region has the DNA TGCGCCAGCAGCCTGGGGACGCTTGGCGAGCAGTACTTC. Full variable domain (missing parts from reference TRBV5-1 and TRBJ2-7): KAGVTQTPRYLIKTRGQQVTLSCSPISGHRSVSWYQQTPGQGLQFLFEYFSETQRNKGNFPGRFSGRQFSNSRSEMNVSTLELGDSALYLCASSLGTLGEQYFGPGTRLTVT.

This chain links TRBV2 with TRBJ2-3; 9 bases are shared with TRBD1. J was trimmed by 2 bases and V by 8 bases; bases with no gene match: 8. Germline V gene sequence: CDR1 SNHLY, CDR2 FYNNEI. The CDR3 runs to 15 residues. CDR3 coding DNA: TGTGCCAGCCAGGCCACAGGGGGCCCCACAGATACGCAGTATTTT. Residues: CASQATGGPTDTQYF. The whole variable domain, remainder taken from reference TRBV2 and TRBJ2-3, is EPEVTQTPSHQVTQMGQEVILRCVPISNHLYFYWYRQILGQKVEFLVSFYNNEISEKSEIFDDQFSVERPDGSNFTLKIRSTKLEDSAMYFCASQATGGPTDTQYFGPGTRLTVL.

In this sample, this clone turned up once. The rearrangement links TRBV5-1 to TRBJ2-5; 7 bases map to TRBD2. The CDR3 has 15 amino acids. Trimming at V came to 0 bases and at J to 5 bases, leaving 7 bases not matched to a gene. Germline CDR1 is SGHRS and CDR2 is YFSETQ. The CDR3 nucleotides are TGCGCCAGCAGCTTGGTCGGGAGGCGTGGGGAGACCCAGTACTTC. It specifies CASSLVGRRGETQYF.

This clone is judged medium-sized (0.01 to 0.1%). The J gene is TRBJ1-1, the V gene TRBV19; D is possibly TRBD1 (5 bases). The CDR3 consists of 14 residues. Germline V gene lookup returns CDR1 LNHDA and CDR2 SQIVND (reference sequence). Trimming removed 1 base at V and 1 base at J, with 7 bases between. CDR3 in DNA: TGTGCCAGTAGTATAGCAGGGCCGAACACTGAAGCTTTCTTT. It encodes CASSIAGPNTEAFF.

This chain connects TRBV5-1 to TRBJ2-5; unclear D gene. CDR1 and CDR2 from the germline V gene are SGHRS and YFSETQ. Trimming stripped 0 bases from V and 5 bases from J, with 8 bases between. The length of the CDR3 is 13 residues. The CDR3 spells CASSLAPRETQYF. CDR3 sequence (DNA): TGCGCCAGCAGCTTGGCCCCCCGGGAGACCCAGTACTTC.

This clone was seen a single time. The chain employs TRBV10-1 and TRBJ2-1, with TRBD1 matching over 7 bases. The germline CDR1 and CDR2 sequences are WNHNN and SYGVQD (reference sequence). This CDR3 comprises 15 residues. J was trimmed by 0 bases and V by 3 bases; bases with no gene match: 2. As DNA, the CDR3 is TGCGCCAGCAGTGACTCAGGGGGCTCCTACAATGAGCAGTTCTTC. Residues: CASSDSGGSYNEQFF.

The chain links TRBV15 to TRBJ1-1; 8 bases map to TRBD1. The germline gives CDR1 LNHNV, CDR2 YYDKDF (reference sequence). The CDR3 is 14 residues long. V shed 4 bases and J 10 bases; nucleotides not matched to a gene: 11. This CDR3 reads CATSNAGGAGSAFF. The CDR3 bases are TGTGCCACCAGCAACGCAGGGGGCGCCGGATCAGCTTTCTTT. The full variable domain, its missing parts supplied by reference TRBV15 and TRBJ1-1, is DAMVIQNPRYQVTQFGKPVTLSCSQTLNHNVMYWYQQKSSQAPKLLFHYYDKDFNNEADTPDNFQSRRPNTSFCFLDIRSPGLGDTAMYLCATSNAGGAGSAFFGQGTRLTVV.

The chain carries TRBV28 and TRBJ1-2; no definite D call. Germline CDR1 MDHEN, CDR2 SYDVKM. The CDR3 consists of 13 residues. Deletions cut 2 bases from V and 8 bases from J, with 12 bases between. In DNA form, the CDR3 reads TGTGCCAGCAGTTTACAGAGCCGGAGGGGCTACACCTTC. Translation: CASSLQSRRGYTF.

This clone was seen only once. This chain joins TRBV11-2 and TRBJ2-1; D perhaps matches TRBD2 (6 bases). Germline CDR1 SGHAT, CDR2 FQNNGV. The CDR3 runs 15 residues. V lost 1 base and J lost 0, with 7 bases in between. In DNA form, the CDR3 reads TGTGCCAGCAGCTTAGGCGGGAACTCCTACAATGAGCAGTTCTTC. Translation: CASSLGGNSYNEQFF.

This clone occurred a few times. The chain uses TRBV10-3 and TRBJ2-2; D perhaps matches TRBD2 (5 bases). Between the trimmed V and J ends, which lost 6 bases and 1 base, there was a span of 6 bases. In germline, CDR1 is ENHRY, CDR2 SYGVKD. The CDR3 has 13 residues. CDR3 residues: CAISAGNTGELFF. The CDR3 region has the DNA TGTGCCATCAGCGCGGGGAACACCGGGGAGCTGTTTTTT.

The chain employs TRBV5-4 and TRBJ2-1, with 11 nucleotides matching TRBD2. Germline V CDR1 and CDR2: SGHNT, YYREEE (reference sequence). The junction had 5 bases not matched to a gene; V was cut back by 4 bases and J by 2 bases. The length of the CDR3 is 16 residues. The CDR3, as DNA: TGTGCCAGCAGCCCGGGACTAGCGGCCACCTACAATGAGCAGTTCTTC. Its translation is CASSPGLAATYNEQFF.

The chain uses TRBV29-1 and TRBJ2-7; 7 bases line up with TRBD1. Germline lookup yields CDR1 SQVTM and CDR2 ANQGSEA. V lost 6 bases and J lost 2; bases outside the gene matches: 10. CDR3 length equals 14 residues. This CDR3 is CSVSRGTVTYEQYF. In DNA, the CDR3 is TGCAGCGTGAGCCGAGGGACAGTTACCTACGAGCAGTACTTC.